Below are 19 T cell receptor beta chains sequenced from a single sample in a study of T cell changes during pregnancy in multiple sclerosis. This table comes from immunoSEQ multiplex PCR, and its TCRdb copy is limited to in-frame clones, with some not included. The sample includes approximately 88,000 clones, approximately 94% of them seen just once. The specimen comprised peripheral blood, sampled in the third trimester of pregnancy. Receptors were obtained from a female donor with multiple sclerosis, enrolled in a pregnancy study.

The chain has TRBV19 and TRBJ2-1, with 10 nucleotides matching TRBD1. This CDR3 contains 15 residues. The germline gives CDR1 LNHDA, CDR2 SQIVND (reference sequence). Losses at the gene ends were 6 bases for V and 8 bases for J; bases not matched to a gene: 10. The DNA for the CDR3 is TGTGCCAGTAGCTCTGTGGACAGGGGGGGTTATGAGCAGTTCTTC. Protein product: CASSSVDRGGYEQFF.

The chain links TRBV4-3 to TRBJ2-5; 10 nucleotides line up with TRBD2. CDR3 length: 15 residues. J gave up 5 bases and V 2 bases, and 5 bases lay outside the gene matches. In germline, CDR1 is LGHNA, CDR2 YSLEER. CDR3 sequence reads: CASSQTGTSVETQYF. The CDR3 bases are TGCGCCAGCAGCCAAACCGGGACTAGCGTTGAGACCCAGTACTTC.

V is TRBV4-2 and J is TRBJ2-3; 10 bases align to TRBD2. CDR3 length: 18 amino acids. CDR1 is LGHNA and CDR2 is YNFKEQ in the germline V gene. The V and J ends lost 1 base and 2 bases, in that order; junction bases with no gene match: 9. The CDR3 sequence: CASSQGLAGVPLTDTQYF. In nucleotides, the CDR3 is TGTGCCAGCAGCCAAGGGCTAGCGGGAGTCCCGCTCACAGATACGCAGTATTTT.

On this clone: Additional DNA sequences in this sample encode the identical CDR3. The chain recombines TRBV9 with TRBJ2-7; 7 positions match TRBD2. After removal of 4 bases from V and 3 bases from J, the junction contained 7 bases not matched to a gene. Germline CDR1 and CDR2: SGDLS and YYNGEE. This CDR3 has 14 residues. This chain's CDR3 is CASSPSGGNYEQYF. CDR3 nucleotides: TGTGCCAGCAGCCCTTCCGGGGGGAACTACGAGCAGTACTTC. The full variable domain, its missing parts supplied by reference TRBV9 and TRBJ2-7, is DSGVTQTPKHLITATGQRVTLRCSPRSGDLSVYWYQQSLDQGLQFLIQYYNGEERAKGNILERFSAQQFPDLHSELNLSSLELGDSALYFCASSPSGGNYEQYFGPGTRLTVT.

The rearrangement links TRBV29-1 to TRBJ2-7; possible D gene TRBD1, 6 bases. The CDR3 length is 12 residues. V gave up 3 bases and J gave up 6 bases, with 12 bases separating them. In germline, CDR1 is SQVTM, CDR2 ANQGSEA. CDR3 bases: TGCAGCGTTGACAGGGGACGTGGCGAGCAGTACTTC. Translating it yields CSVDRGRGEQYF.

The rearrangement links TRBV5-1 to TRBJ2-5, with 7 positions matching TRBD1. CDR1 and CDR2 from the germline V gene are SGHRS and YFSETQ. V shed 0 bases and J 5 bases; nucleotides not matched to a gene: 7. The CDR3 runs 15 residues. The CDR3 spells CASSLGDSRWETQYF. The CDR3 DNA reads as TGCGCCAGCAGCTTGGGGGACAGCAGATGGGAGACCCAGTACTTC.

This clone was observed a single time. The CDR3 reads CASSAPWRSSYEQYF. In nucleotides, the CDR3 is TGTGCCAGCAGCGCACCGTGGAGGAGCTCCTACGAGCAGTACTTC. V gene TRBV7-2 combines with J gene TRBJ2-7; maybe TRBD2 (5 bases). The CDR3 runs to 15 residues. Germline CDR1 is SGHTA and CDR2 is FQGNSA. V was cut by 5 bases and J by 0 bases, with 14 bases left in between.

This clone was observed once. The chain joins TRBV4-1 to TRBJ2-7; the match to TRBD2 covers 7 bases. Trimming at V came to 2 bases and at J to 0 bases, leaving 4 bases not matched to a gene. CDR3 length: 15 residues. In germline, CDR1 is MGHRA, CDR2 YSYEKL. The CDR3 reads CASSQTGGGSYEQYF. The CDR3 DNA sequence: TGCGCCAGCAGCCAAACGGGAGGAGGCTCCTACGAGCAGTACTTC.

V and J are TRBV6-5 and TRBJ2-1, with 10 bases fitting TRBD2. There are 16 residues in the CDR3. The junction had 8 bases not matched to a gene; V was cut back by 2 bases and J by 7 bases. Germline V CDR1 and CDR2: MNHEY, SVGAGI. CDR3 in amino acids: CASSYGSGRARNEQFF. The CDR3 coding sequence is TGTGCCAGCAGTTACGGGAGCGGGAGGGCCAGGAATGAGCAGTTCTTC.

The CDR3 bases are TGTGCCAGCAGCTCCTGGGCAGCGGGAGGTAATGAGCAGTTCTTC. Amino acid sequence: CASSSWAAGGNEQFF. This chain connects TRBV7-9 to TRBJ2-1, with 9 bases aligning to TRBD2. The CDR3 contains 15 residues. CDR1 is SEHNR and CDR2 is FQNEAQ in the germline V gene (reference sequence). The V segment lost 4 bases and the J segment 7 bases; nucleotides outside the gene matches: 8.

The V call is TRBV13, the J call TRBJ1-5; D gene unclear. The V end lost 0 bases, the J end lost 8 bases, and 8 bases lay between the germline ends. Germline assignment: CDR1 PRHDT and CDR2 FYEKMQ (reference sequence). The CDR3 consists of 13 residues. This CDR3 reads CASSLGKGEPQHF. DNA of the CDR3: TGTGCCAGCAGCTTAGGCAAAGGAGAGCCCCAGCATTTT.

This chain links TRBV6-4 with TRBJ1-5, with unresolved D. With 5 bases removed from V and 0 bases from J, the gap between germline ends came to 11 bases. CDR3 length: 15 amino acids. CDR1 and CDR2 (germline): MRHNA, SNTAGT. As DNA, the CDR3 is TGTGCCAGCAGTCCTGGTGCGGATAGCAATCAGCCCCAGCATTTT. Its translation is CASSPGADSNQPQHF.

In its sample, this clone was seen once. This chain joins TRBV4-3 and TRBJ2-3; the D gene is possibly TRBD1 (5 bases). This CDR3 has 16 residues. V lost 0 bases and J lost 4, with 14 bases in between. The germline gives CDR1 LGHNA, CDR2 YSLEER. The CDR3 bases are TGCGCCAGCAGCCAAGATGTGGGGCCGGCGGCAGATACGCAGTATTTT. It yields the protein CASSQDVGPAADTQYF.

V usage is TRBV18 and J usage is TRBJ2-3; 9 bases align to TRBD1. The CDR3 is made up of 16 amino acids. J lost 0 bases, V lost 4 bases, and 5 bases had no gene match. Germline lookup yields CDR1 KGHSH and CDR2 LQKENI. CDR3 sequence (DNA): TGTGCCAGCTCACTTCTCGGGACAGGGAGCACAGATACGCAGTATTTT. Protein sequence: CASSLLGTGSTDTQYF.

The rearrangement uses TRBV15 and TRBJ2-3; D is ambiguous. Looked up from germline, CDR1 is LNHNV and CDR2 is YYDKDF (reference sequence). Trimming removed 0 bases at V and 0 bases at J, with 10 bases between. The CDR3 totals 16 residues. DNA of the CDR3: TGTGCCACCAGCAGAGACAGACTCGCTAGCACAGATACGCAGTATTTT. It is translated as CATSRDRLASTDTQYF.

The chain uses TRBV30 and TRBJ2-5, with 10 bases matching TRBD1. In germline, CDR1 is GTSNPN, CDR2 SVGIG (reference sequence). V shed 5 bases, J shed 9 bases, and the junction held 15 bases outside the gene matches. The CDR3 sequence is 15 residues long. The CDR3 bases are TGTGCCTGGGTCCCTCCGGGACAGGGGTCGTGGGCCCAGTACTTC. Its protein is CAWVPPGQGSWAQYF.

This chain joins TRBV29-1 and TRBJ2-1; 8 bases are shared with TRBD2. With 0 bases clipped from V and 4 bases from J, the junction kept 5 bases outside the gene matches. CDR3 length: 15 residues. Germline loops: CDR1 SQVTM, CDR2 ANQGSEA. The CDR3: CSVEDRGGRYNEQFF. CDR3 nucleotide sequence: TGCAGCGTTGAAGATCGGGGGGGACGATACAATGAGCAGTTCTTC.

This chain uses TRBV2 with TRBJ2-5; possibly TRBD2 for D (6 bases). V was pared by 6 bases and J by 4 bases, with 9 bases between. The CDR3 is 12 residues long. Germline V CDR1 and CDR2: SNHLY, FYNNEI. CDR3 nucleotide sequence: TGTGCCAGCAGGGTGGGGGGAGAGACCCAGTACTTC. It encodes CASRVGGETQYF.

The V gene is TRBV4-3, the J gene TRBJ2-1; 9 bases agree with TRBD2. The CDR3 extends over 16 amino acids. Germline CDR1 LGHNA, CDR2 YSLEER. The ends lost 0 bases at V and 1 base at J; junction bases unmatched: 1. The CDR3 nucleotides are TGCGCCAGCAGCCAAGAGACTAGCGGTTCCTACAATGAGCAGTTCTTC. Its translation is CASSQETSGSYNEQFF.